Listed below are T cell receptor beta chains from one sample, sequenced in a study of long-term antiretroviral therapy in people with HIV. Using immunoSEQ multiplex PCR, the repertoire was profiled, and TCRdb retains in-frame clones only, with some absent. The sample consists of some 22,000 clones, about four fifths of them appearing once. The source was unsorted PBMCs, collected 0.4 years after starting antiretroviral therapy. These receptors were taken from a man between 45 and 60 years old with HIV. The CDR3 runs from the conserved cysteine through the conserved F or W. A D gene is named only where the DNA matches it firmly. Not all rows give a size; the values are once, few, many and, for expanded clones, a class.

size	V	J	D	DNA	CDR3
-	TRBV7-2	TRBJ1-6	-	TGTGCCAGCAGCGTACAGGGTTATTCACCCCTCCACTTT	CASSVQGYSPLHF
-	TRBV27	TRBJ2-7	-	TGTGCCAGCAGTTTAATCGGGGACTCCTACGAGCAGTACTTC	CASSLIGDSYEQYF
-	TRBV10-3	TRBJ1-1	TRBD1	TGTGCCATCAGTGAAAGGGGGCTGAGCACTGAAGCTTTCTTT	CAISERGLSTEAFF
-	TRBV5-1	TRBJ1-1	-	TGCGCCAGCAGCTTGGACAGAGGGACTGAAGCTTTCTTT	CASSLDRGTEAFF
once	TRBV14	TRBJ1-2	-	TGTGCCAGCAGCCAAGTAGTGGCAGGCCACTACACCTTC	CASSQVVAGHYTF
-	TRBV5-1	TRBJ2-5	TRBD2	TGCGCCAGCACCCTGACTAGCGGGGTCCAAGAGACCCAGTACTTC	CASTLTSGVQETQYF
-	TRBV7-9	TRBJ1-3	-	TGTGCGTTGGGGGGAAACACCATATATTTT	CALGGNTIYF
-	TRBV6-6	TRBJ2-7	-	TGTGCCAGCAGTTACTCGAAGAATTCCTACGAGCAGTACTTC	CASSYSKNSYEQYF
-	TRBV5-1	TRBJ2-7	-	TGCGCCAGCAGCCCCGGGACACCTTCGTACGAGCAGTACTTC	CASSPGTPSYEQYF
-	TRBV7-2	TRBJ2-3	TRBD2	TGTGCCAGCAGCTTAGCTACGGGGGGGTTGACAGATACGCAGTATTTT	CASSLATGGLTDTQYF
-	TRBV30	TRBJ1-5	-	TGTGCCTGGAGCGTCGGGGTGGATCAGCCCCAGCATTTT	CAWSVGVDQPQHF
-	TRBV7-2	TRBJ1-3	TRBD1	TGTGCCAGCAGCCGGGACAGTTCAACCTCTGGAAACACCATATATTTT	CASSRDSSTSGNTIYF
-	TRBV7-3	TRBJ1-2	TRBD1	TGTGCCAGCAGCTTAACGGGGGGGAAGGGACAGGCGAGCTATGGCTACACCTTC	CASSLTGGKGQASYGYTF
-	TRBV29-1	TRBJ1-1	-	TGCAGCGCCGTAGGCACTGAAGCTTTCTTT	CSAVGTEAFF
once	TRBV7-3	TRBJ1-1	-	TGTGCCAGCAGCAGTCAGGGCGGGGGGACTGAAGCTTTCTTT	CASSSQGGGTEAFF
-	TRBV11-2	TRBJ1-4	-	TGTGCCAGCAGCTTAGGTGAAGCCCAGAGGGAAAAACTGTTTTTT	CASSLGEAQREKLFF
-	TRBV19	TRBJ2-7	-	TGTGCCAGTAGGAGGAGGGACACCTACGAGCAGTACTTC	CASRRRDTYEQYF